This T cell receptor beta chain was retrieved from a study of identical twins. General study findings and limits: In drawing conclusions, the study used cross-sectional statistical analysis and did not follow the same donors. Out-of-frame TCR alpha sharing observed in monozygotic twins exceeded model estimates.

To note about this clonotype: The antigen remains undetermined.

TCRdb ran MiXCR on the 5' RACE reads and lists one entry per CDR3 protein. The data hold 350,000 or so distinct CDR3 sequences, with around 9% observed a single time. The CDR3 length is 14 residues. Germline V CDR1 and CDR2: LGHDT, YNNKEL (reference sequence). Between the trimmed V and J ends, which lost 2 bases and 1 base, there was a span of 8 bases. V and J are TRBV3-1 and TRBJ1-1; D call uncertain. This clonotype originated in a woman aged 45-60 years in good health. The specimen was naive T cells sorted from blood. This CDR3 is CASSQHGGNTEAFF. CDR3 nucleotide sequence: TGTGCCAGCAGCCAACATGGAGGGAACACTGAAGCTTTCTTT.